The sequence of this T cell receptor beta chain was determined in a study of beta chain features in type 1 diabetes. Overall study findings and caveats: Any HLA-type effect on TCRB rearrangement remained unresolved here. People with Type 1 diabetes carried modestly yet significantly shorter TCRB CDR3s in all four CD4+ subsets. When cDNA is sequenced, cells with high TCR expression could be over-represented.

Sampling consisted of one heparinised blood draw per donor, averaging roughly 0.12 L. Purity of each sorted population was above 95%. Of the isolated RNA, all was reverse transcribed, and so the sequenced material was expressed TCRB transcripts. The assay was immunoSEQ multiplex PCR, and TCRdb's table has in-frame clones only and misses some. The sample has a few hundred thousand clones; around 22% are singletons. This clone was counted a few times. The antigen is unknown. This CDR3 contains 12 residues. Germline V gene sequence: CDR1 ENHRY, CDR2 SYGVKD. V dropped 6 bases and J dropped 6 bases, with 9 bases sitting between them.

The material sequenced was naive CD4+ T cells from blood. The chain is built from TRBV10-3 and TRBJ2-1, with a possible D match to TRBD2 (5 bases). This clonotype was obtained from a young woman with type 1 diabetes. The CDR3 region has the DNA TGTGCCATCAGGGACTCAGCCAATGAGCAGTTCTTC. Protein product: CAIRDSANEQFF.